Shown below are 13 T cell receptor beta chains from a single sample sequenced in a study of blood T cells in healthy people across ages. A sample-barcoded 5' primer and a J-beta primer mix were used in a second PCR of roughly 7 to 12 cycles. TCRdb re-called the 5' RACE reads through MiXCR, storing one row per CDR3 protein. The sample includes 650,000 or so distinct CDR3 sequences, around 50% of them seen just once. The sequencing sample was made of blood. The receptors come from a woman of 80 years or more in good health.

This clonotype was counted a few times. This chain joins TRBV2 and TRBJ2-2; D is possibly TRBD1 (5 bases). The germline V and J ends were trimmed by 5 bases and 7 bases, with 8 bases remaining between them. Germline-derived CDR1 and CDR2 are SNHLY and FYNNEI. The CDR3 is 12 amino acids. This CDR3 is CASSPDSGELFF. The CDR3 region has the DNA TGTGCCAGCAGTCCAGACAGCGGGGAGCTGTTTTTT.

The V call is TRBV25-1, the J call TRBJ2-7; D might be TRBD2 (7 bases). V was trimmed by 8 bases and J by 5 bases, leaving 16 bases between them. The CDR3 consists of 13 residues. Germline CDR1 is MGHDK and CDR2 is SYGVNS. In nucleotides, the CDR3 is TGTGCCAGCGGAACGAGAGGGGGGGACGAGCAGTACTTC. Its translation is CASGTRGGDEQYF.

This clonotype has a count of ten or more. This rearrangement joins TRBV20-1 to TRBJ1-5; 10 nucleotides align to TRBD1. Germline loops: CDR1 DFQATT, CDR2 SNEGSKA (reference sequence). V lost 6 bases, J lost 7 bases, and 9 bases stayed unmatched. The CDR3 is 14 amino acids. This chain's CDR3 is CSAKTGGRTQPQHF. The CDR3 region has the DNA TGCAGTGCCAAGACAGGGGGCAGGACCCAGCCCCAGCATTTT.

CDR3 in DNA: TGTGCCATCAGTGACCCCCGAGGAATAAACAGGCGACCCTCTGGAAACACCATATATTTT. The encoded protein is CAISDPRGINRRPSGNTIYF. The chain employs TRBV10-3 and TRBJ1-3; a possible D gene is TRBD1 (5 bases). Germline V lookup: CDR1 ENHRY, CDR2 SYGVKD. CDR3 size: 20 residues. Trimming took 3 bases from V and 0 from J, leaving 24 bases between them.

With respect to this clonotype: This may come from a read error, since a much larger clone is one base off. CDR3 protein: CACSLDAGGYYEQYF. The CDR3 nucleotides read TGTGCCTGCAGCTTAGATGCGGGAGGGTACTACGAGCAGTACTTC. The chain employs TRBV7-2 and TRBJ2-7; 9 bases map to TRBD2. This CDR3 has 15 residues. Germline V gene sequence: CDR1 SGHTA, CDR2 FQGNSA.

This clonotype is a singleton in its sample. The chain combines TRBV28 with TRBJ2-7; TRBD2 is a possible D gene (5 bases). Germline values: CDR1 MDHEN, CDR2 SYDVKM. The CDR3 is made up of 15 amino acids. Trimming took off 5 bases at V and 3 bases at J, with 17 bases between the two ends. The CDR3 bases are TGTGCCAGCAGTCTAACCGGGGTTAGGGACTACGAGCAGTACTTC. Translating it yields CASSLTGVRDYEQYF. Complete variable domain (other parts from reference TRBV28 and TRBJ2-7): DVKVTQSSRYLVKRTGEKVFLECVQDMDHENMFWYRQDPGLGLRLIYFSYDVKMKEKGDIPEGYSVSREKKERFSLILESASTNQTSMYLCASSLTGVRDYEQYFGPGTRLTVT.

This clonotype was picked up a small number of times. It may be a read error: a sequence one base away is much more abundant. This sequence joins TRBV29-1 and TRBJ2-1, with TRBD2 as a possible D gene (5 bases). The J call may be incorrect, as the DNA end agrees better with TRBJ2-7. Germline loops: CDR1 SQVTM, CDR2 ANQGSEA. This CDR3 comprises 11 residues. The CDR3 region has the DNA TGCAGCTCATATAGCGAGAATGAGCAGTACTTC. It specifies CSSYSENEQYF.

This clonotype was observed at least ten times. The gene calls are TRBV7-8 and TRBJ2-3; 8 bases are a match to TRBD1. V shed 4 bases, J shed 8 bases, and the junction held 14 bases outside the gene matches. This CDR3 is built from 16 residues. Per germline, CDR1 SGHVS and CDR2 FQNEAQ. The CDR3 reads CASSSRTGGLVGTQYF. The CDR3 nucleotides are TGTGCCAGCAGCTCCAGAACAGGGGGGCTAGTGGGTACGCAGTATTTT.

The sample holds a few counts of this clonotype. The CDR3 loop reads CASTLGGYLSYEQYF. Written as DNA, the CDR3 is TGCGCCAGCACCCTGGGGGGCTACCTATCCTACGAGCAGTACTTC. The chain joins TRBV5-1 to TRBJ2-7; D could derive from TRBD1 or TRBD2 (6 bases each). CDR3 length: 15 residues. Germline V gives CDR1 SGHRS, CDR2 YFSETQ. V lost 6 bases and J lost 1, with 17 bases in between.

The chain employs TRBV9 and TRBJ2-4, with D maybe TRBD1 (5 bases). The end of the DNA fits TRBJ2-5 better, so the J call may be wrong. The CDR3 contains 15 residues. CDR1 is SGDLS, CDR2 YYNGEE, per germline. CDR3 protein: CASSVQGRNQETQYF. DNA of the CDR3: TGTGCCAGCAGCGTGCAGGGAAGGAATCAAGAGACCCAGTACTTC.

Points on this clonotype: A much larger clone differs by one base, so this may be a read error. The chain combines TRBV4-1 with TRBJ2-3, with TRBD2 matching over 11 bases. The trim removed 10 bases at V and 6 bases at J, leaving 9 bases unmatched. CDR1 and CDR2 (germline): MGHRA, YSYEKL. CDR3 length equals 14 residues. The CDR3 is CANRWTSGSDTQYF. Here the CDR3 DNA reads TGCGCCAACAGATGGACTAGCGGGTCTGATACGCAGTATTTT.

This clonotype was counted many times. The chain recombines TRBV20-1 with TRBJ2-3; no reliable D call. Per the germline V gene, CDR1 is DFQATT and CDR2 is SNEGSKA (reference sequence). The CDR3 runs 12 residues. Trimming removed 2 bases at V and 4 bases at J, with 7 bases between. CDR3: CSARSWADTQYF. As DNA, the CDR3 is TGCAGTGCTAGATCTTGGGCAGATACGCAGTATTTT.

This clonotype was detected only a few times. The rearrangement joins TRBV5-1 to TRBJ2-7, with D possibly TRBD2 on 5 matching bases. Looked up from germline, CDR1 is SGHRS and CDR2 is YFSETQ. This CDR3 region has 14 residues. Trimming took off 4 bases at V and 3 bases at J, with 14 bases between the two ends. CDR3 nucleotides: TGCGCCAGCAGCCCATGGACGGGAATCTACGAGCAGTACTTC. It yields the protein CASSPWTGIYEQYF.